The rows below give T cell receptor beta chains drawn from one sample of a study of vaccination and CD4 T cells after COVID-19. TCRdb re-called the PCR reads with MiXCR, one entry per CDR3 protein. The table lists fewer than 20,000 distinct CDR3 sequences, approximately 65% of them singletons. Sequencing was performed on CD4+ T cells from blood, taken before SARS-CoV-2 vaccination. All receptors derive from a human donor who had recovered from COVID-19. CDR3s include the opening cysteine and the closing phenylalanine or tryptophan. D genes are given only for firm matches. Size tells how often a clone was seen (once, few, many) or the class of an expanded clone, and some rows leave it out.

.	TRBV20-1	TRBJ2-7	.	CSASRLESGEQYF	TGCAGTGCTAGCAGACTAGAGTCGGGGGAGCAGTACTTC
.	TRBV19	TRBJ1-2	.	CASSGGGLWVNSGYTF	TGTGCCAGTAGCGGAGGTGGTCTATGGGTTAACTCTGGCTACACCTTC
TRBD2	TRBV28	TRBJ2-7	once	CASTGGGMSSVEQYF	TGTGCCAGCACTGGGGGGGGAATGTCGTCGGTCGAGCAGTACTTC
.	TRBV7-9	TRBJ1-2	.	CASRPTDNYGYTF	TGTGCCAGCAGGCCAACCGATAACTATGGCTACACCTTC
.	TRBV28	TRBJ1-4	.	CASKRLSEKLFF	TGTGCCAGCAAGAGGTTGTCCGAAAAACTGTTTTTT
.	TRBV6-5	TRBJ1-1	.	CASSYLTGTHTEAFF	TGTGCCAGCAGTTACCTGACAGGAACCCACACTGAAGCTTTCTTT
.	TRBV6-2/TRBV6-3	TRBJ2-7	.	CASSYTAYEQYF	TGTGCCAGCAGTTACACCGCCTACGAGCAGTACTTC
.	TRBV15	TRBJ1-2	.	CATSRVTRVGYGYTF	TGTGCCACCAGCAGAGTTACCAGGGTGGGCTATGGCTACACCTTC
TRBD1	TRBV6-4	TRBJ2-2	few	CASQGQVDTGELFF	TGTGCCAGCCAGGGACAGGTTGACACCGGGGAGCTGTTTTTT
TRBD1	TRBV20-1	TRBJ1-5	.	CSAGGQGSQPQHF	TGCAGTGCTGGGGGACAGGGAAGTCAGCCCCAGCATTTT
TRBD1	TRBV20-1	TRBJ1-5	few	CSARTGATSNQPQHF	TGCAGTGCTAGGACAGGGGCGACCTCCAATCAGCCCCAGCATTTT
.	TRBV20-1	TRBJ2-2	few	CSANQGNTGELFF	TGCAGTGCTAATCAGGGGAATACCGGGGAGCTGTTTTTT
.	TRBV10-3	TRBJ1-6	.	CAISESSDSPLHF	TGTGCCATCAGTGAGTCGTCGGATTCACCCCTCCACTTT
.	TRBV10-3	TRBJ2-5	.	CAISESWRSQETQYF	TGTGCCATCAGTGAGAGTTGGAGATCTCAAGAGACCCAGTACTTC
TRBD2	TRBV6-5	TRBJ2-5	.	CASSYSLAGGTQETQYF	TGTGCCAGCAGTTACAGTCTAGCGGGAGGGACCCAAGAGACCCAGTACTTC
.	TRBV15	TRBJ1-2	medium-sized	CATSRGRQVPNYGYTF	TGTGCCACCAGCAGAGGGAGGCAGGTCCCGAACTATGGCTACACCTTC
TRBD1	TRBV20-1	TRBJ2-5	few	CSARGQTGNRQETQYF	TGCAGTGCTAGAGGTCAGACAGGGAACCGGCAAGAGACCCAGTACTTC
.	TRBV19	TRBJ2-5	.	CASSWSGAQETQYF	TGTGCCAGTAGTTGGTCCGGGGCCCAAGAGACCCAGTACTTC